The 22 T cell receptor beta chains presented below share a single source sample, sequenced in a study of STAT5B mutations in CD4+ large granular lymphocyte leukemia. The assay was immunoSEQ multiplex PCR, and TCRdb's table has in-frame clones only and misses some. The table has around 33,000 clones, over 65% seen once. Sequencing was performed on CD4+ T cells from blood buffy coats. The receptors were sampled from a human donor in good health.

This chain connects TRBV5-1 to TRBJ2-1; TRBD2 agrees at 9 bases. CDR1 is SGHRS and CDR2 is YFSETQ in the germline V gene. The V segment lost 0 bases and the J segment 7 bases; nucleotides outside the gene matches: 2. The CDR3 is made up of 14 amino acids. The CDR3 loop reads CASSLGSGGNEQFF. In DNA form, the CDR3 reads TGCGCCAGCAGCTTGGGTAGCGGGGGAAATGAGCAGTTCTTC.

The genes are TRBV7-2 and TRBJ1-4; TRBD1 matches 7 bases. Germline V gene lookup returns CDR1 SGHTA and CDR2 FQGNSA. Trimming cost V 5 bases and J 14 bases; bases outside gene matches: 14. CDR3 length: 14 residues. As DNA, the CDR3 is TGTGCCAGCAGCCCCGGGACAGCAGGTGGATTGCTGTTTTTT. Translation: CASSPGTAGGLLFF.

The chain carries TRBV25-1 and TRBJ2-1, with a tentative D call TRBD1 (6 bases). Germline V gives CDR1 MGHDK, CDR2 SYGVNS. Trimming left V 7 bases short and J 9 bases short, with 13 bases between. CDR3 length: 12 amino acids. CDR3 sequence reads: CASIPTGFEQFF. CDR3 DNA: TGTGCCAGCATTCCTACAGGGTTTGAGCAGTTCTTC.

CDR3 protein: CASSPQDPSNEKLFF. The CDR3 nucleotides are TGCGCCAGCAGCCCACAGGACCCCTCTAATGAAAAACTGTTTTTT. The J gene is TRBJ1-4, the V gene TRBV5-1; the D gene is possibly TRBD1 (5 bases). The germline CDR1 and CDR2 sequences are SGHRS and YFSETQ. Trimming took 4 bases from V and 3 from J, leaving 13 bases between them. The CDR3 consists of 15 residues. Complete variable domain (other parts from reference TRBV5-1 and TRBJ1-4): KAGVTQTPRYLIKTRGQQVTLSCSPISGHRSVSWYQQTPGQGLQFLFEYFSETQRNKGNFPGRFSGRQFSNSRSEMNVSTLELGDSALYLCASSPQDPSNEKLFFGSGTQLSVL.

The chain combines TRBV2 with TRBJ2-3, with 8 bases fitting TRBD1. Losses at the gene ends were 8 bases for V and 4 bases for J; bases not matched to a gene: 8. Germline CDR1 SNHLY, CDR2 FYNNEI. This CDR3 is 14 amino acids long. The CDR3 is CASGGQVISDTQYF. As DNA, the CDR3 is TGTGCCAGCGGGGGACAGGTTATCTCAGATACGCAGTATTTT.

This rearrangement joins TRBV7-2 to TRBJ2-3; a weak D match, TRBD2 (7 bases). V lost 0 bases, J lost 5 bases, and 15 bases lay in between. Germline V gives CDR1 SGHTA, CDR2 FQGNSA. The CDR3 consists of 16 residues. CDR3 bases: TGTGCCAGCAGCTTAGCGCTGGGGGCGGGGGTAGATACGCAGTATTTT. Encoded protein: CASSLALGAGVDTQYF.

V and J are TRBV7-9 and TRBJ1-1, with TRBD1 matching 7 bases. The length of the CDR3 is 14 residues. Looked up from germline, CDR1 is SEHNR and CDR2 is FQNEAQ (reference sequence). The junction had 6 bases not matched to a gene; V was cut back by 5 bases and J by 3 bases. CDR3 residues: CASSDLTGDTEAFF. The CDR3 DNA follows: TGTGCCAGCAGCGACCTAACAGGGGACACTGAAGCTTTCTTT.

The chain couples TRBV9 to TRBJ2-3, with D unclear. The ends were cut back, 0 bases at V and 0 bases at J, with 5 bases in the middle. The V gene's germline CDR1 is SGDLS and CDR2 YYNGEE. The CDR3 is 14 amino acids. CDR3 DNA: TGTGCCAGCAGCGTAGCGGCTAGCACAGATACGCAGTATTTT. Translated: CASSVAASTDTQYF.

The V call is TRBV5-1, the J call TRBJ1-2, with 8 bases matching TRBD1. Unmatched junction bases numbered 11, after V lost 2 bases and J lost 2 bases. The CDR3 is 17 amino acids. CDR1 is SGHRS, CDR2 YFSETQ, per germline. DNA of the CDR3: TGCGCCAGCAGCTTTTCTGAGGTCCGGACAGGGAACTATGGCTACACCTTC. Translated, it gives CASSFSEVRTGNYGYTF.

This chain links TRBV14 with TRBJ2-7, with 11 bases fitting TRBD1. V was clipped by 4 bases and J by 3 bases; unmatched bases: 8. CDR1 and CDR2 from the germline V gene are SGHDN and FVKESK. The CDR3 loop spans 16 amino acids. The CDR3 reads CASSRATGTGGYEQYF. The DNA for the CDR3 is TGTGCCAGCAGCCGGGCAACCGGGACAGGGGGCTACGAGCAGTACTTC. The full variable domain, its missing parts supplied by reference TRBV14 and TRBJ2-7, is EAGVTQFPSHSVIEKGQTVTLRCDPISGHDNLYWYRRVMGKEIKFLLHFVKESKQDESGMPNNRFLAERTGGTYSTLKVQPAELEDSGVYFCASSRATGTGGYEQYFGPGTRLTVT.

The chain combines TRBV7-2 with TRBJ1-3, with D perhaps TRBD1 (6 bases). V lost 5 bases to trimming and J lost 0 bases, with 17 bases between them. From germline, CDR1 is SGHTA and CDR2 FQGNSA. The CDR3 consists of 17 residues. In nucleotides, the CDR3 is TGTGCCAGCAGCCTCCTAGTGGGCAGGGGCTCTGGAAACACCATATATTTT. Its translation is CASSLLVGRGSGNTIYF. The whole variable domain, remainder taken from reference TRBV7-2 and TRBJ1-3, is GAGVSQSPSNKVTEKGKDVELRCDPISGHTALYWYRQSLGQGLEFLIYFQGNSAPDKSGLPSDRFSAERTGGSVSTLTIQRTQQEDSAVYLCASSLLVGRGSGNTIYFGEGSWLTVV.

This sequence joins TRBV18 and TRBJ2-5; D might be TRBD2 (6 bases). CDR1 and CDR2 from the germline V gene are KGHSH and LQKENI. CDR3 length: 13 residues. V was pared by 1 base and J by 5 bases, with 8 bases between. CDR3 in amino acids: CASSPQGRETQYF. DNA for the CDR3: TGTGCCAGCTCACCACAGGGGAGGGAGACCCAGTACTTC.

The chain joins TRBV5-1 to TRBJ2-6; D unclear. The ends were cut back, 0 bases at V and 0 bases at J, with 7 bases in the middle. Germline CDR1 reads SGHRS; CDR2 reads YFSETQ. The CDR3 extends over 16 amino acids. This chain's CDR3 is CASSLGRFSGANVLTF. CDR3 DNA: TGCGCCAGCAGCTTGGGACGGTTCTCTGGGGCCAACGTCCTGACTTTC.

The chain links TRBV10-3 to TRBJ2-3; 12 bases align to TRBD2. The CDR3 is 13 residues long. Trimming took 5 bases from V and 9 from J; bases not matched to a gene: 3. The germline V gene has CDR1 ENHRY and CDR2 SYGVKD. The CDR3, as DNA: TGTGCCATCAGTACTAGCGGGGGGCTAACGCAGTATTTT. This codes for CAISTSGGLTQYF.

This chain uses TRBV19 with TRBJ2-2, with 8 bases that match TRBD2. Germline V lookup: CDR1 LNHDA, CDR2 SQIVND (reference sequence). The trim removed 7 bases at V and 0 bases at J, leaving 4 bases unmatched. The CDR3 consists of 15 residues. The CDR3 sequence is CASTRGGANTGELFF. CDR3 in DNA: TGTGCCAGTACTCGGGGGGGGGCGAACACCGGGGAGCTGTTTTTT.

This clone was detected only a few times. This is likely a read error, given that the CDR3 carries no conserved phenylalanine or tryptophan at its end. No DNA is shown, since the ends of the CDR3 on it are uncertain; the CDR3 is the one TCRdb lists. CDR3 sequence: CASRLAGARLNPR. This chain connects TRBV12-2 to TRBJ1-1; TRBD1 is the table's D call and was not checked against the DNA. TRBV12-2 has pseudogene status. 13 amino acids form the CDR3, both terminal residues included.

This clone was counted a few times. The chain couples TRBV30 to TRBJ1-1; 7 bases are shared with TRBD1. The CDR3 is 13 residues long. V was clipped by 3 bases and J by 3 bases; unmatched bases: 4. Per germline, CDR1 GTSNPN and CDR2 SVGIG (reference sequence). The CDR3 spells CAWRAGGYTEAFF. In DNA, the CDR3 is TGTGCCTGGAGGGCAGGGGGTTACACTGAAGCTTTCTTT.

The table lists this clone with a few counts. The rearrangement joins TRBV7-3 to TRBJ2-2; D is unclear. Trimming took 9 bases from V and 4 from J, leaving 15 bases between them. The CDR3 consists of 14 residues. Germline assignment: CDR1 SGHTA and CDR2 FQGTGA. The CDR3 protein is CASQVAASTGELFF. Here the CDR3 DNA reads TGTGCCAGTCAGGTAGCCGCGAGCACCGGGGAGCTGTTTTTT.

This clone occurred once. The CDR3: CASERQGETQYF. The CDR3 nucleotides read TGTGCTAGTGAACGACAGGGGGAGACCCAGTACTTC. The J gene is TRBJ2-5, the V gene TRBV12-5; 8 nucleotides match TRBD1. Germline V gene lookup returns CDR1 LGHNT and CDR2 FRNRAP. The CDR3 contains 12 residues. The J segment lost 5 bases and the V segment lost 7 bases, leaving 3 bases of the junction unmatched.

The chain combines TRBV4-1 with TRBJ1-4, with D perhaps matching TRBD1 (5 bases). Per germline, CDR1 MGHRA and CDR2 YSYEKL. This CDR3 region has 19 residues. The V end was cut by 4 bases, the J end by 0 bases, with 21 bases between. The CDR3 loop reads CASSPPATAISATNEKLFF. The CDR3 DNA reads as TGCGCCAGCAGCCCCCCGGCGACAGCCATTTCTGCAACTAATGAAAAACTGTTTTTT.

This clone has only one observation. V usage is TRBV7-2 and J usage is TRBJ2-7; D is unclear. The V gene lost 5 bases and the J gene lost 2 bases, with 13 bases spanning the gap. CDR3 size: 14 residues. Germline V gene data show CDR1 as SGHTA and CDR2 as FQGNSA. CDR3 residues: CASSPVPDTYEQYF. Here the CDR3 DNA reads TGTGCCAGCAGCCCAGTGCCGGATACCTACGAGCAGTACTTC.

J is TRBJ2-5 and V is TRBV4-3; TRBD2 might be the D (6 bases). The CDR3 is 16 amino acids. Trimming took off 0 bases at V and 2 bases at J, with 13 bases between the two ends. Germline CDR1 is LGHNA and CDR2 is YSLEER. This CDR3 reads CASSQDANSGQETQYF. In nucleotides, the CDR3 is TGCGCCAGCAGCCAAGATGCGAATAGCGGACAAGAGACCCAGTACTTC.